The 18 T cell receptor beta chains below come from one sample, sequenced in a study of identical twins. TCRdb reprocessed the 5' RACE reads with MiXCR, giving one entry per CDR3 protein. The sample lists hundreds of thousands of distinct CDR3 sequences, less than 7% occurring once. Sequenced: naive T cells sorted from blood. These receptors were obtained from a man younger than 35 in good health.

At least ten counts were recorded for this clonotype. The chain uses TRBV28 and TRBJ1-6; D ambiguous. The CDR3 is 13 amino acids. Per the germline V gene, CDR1 is MDHEN and CDR2 is SYDVKM. Between the trimmed V and J ends, which lost 8 bases and 8 bases, there was a span of 13 bases. The CDR3 spells CASGLTSDSPLHF. DNA of the CDR3: TGTGCCAGCGGTCTGACATCGGATTCACCCCTCCACTTT.

This clonotype has a count of ten or more. V usage is TRBV7-9 and J usage is TRBJ1-5; possible D gene TRBD1, 5 bases. This CDR3 region has 13 residues. V lost 5 bases, J lost 5 bases, and 10 bases lay in between. Per germline, CDR1 SEHNR and CDR2 FQNEAQ (reference sequence). This CDR3 is CASSGAVDQPQHF. The CDR3 DNA reads as TGTGCCAGCAGCGGGGCGGTGGATCAGCCCCAGCATTTT.

This clonotype occurred many times. This rearrangement joins TRBV28 to TRBJ2-1; 11 bases are a match to TRBD2. There are 13 residues in the CDR3. The J segment lost 9 bases and the V segment lost 8 bases, leaving 6 bases of the junction unmatched. CDR1 and CDR2 (germline): MDHEN, SYDVKM. In nucleotides, the CDR3 is TGTGCCAGCCCTAGCGGGAGGAGTGGTGAGCAGTTCTTC. Encoded protein: CASPSGRSGEQFF.

This clonotype was observed a few times. This rearrangement joins TRBV9 to TRBJ1-2, with a weak D call TRBD1 (6 bases). Germline values: CDR1 SGDLS, CDR2 YYNGEE. Trimming took off 3 bases at V and 3 bases at J, with 15 bases between the two ends. This CDR3 has 15 residues. The CDR3 sequence is CASSAPRGRDYGYTF. The CDR3 region has the DNA TGTGCCAGCAGCGCCCCCCGGGGGCGCGACTATGGCTACACCTTC.

This clonotype showed up just a few times. The genes are TRBV5-6 and TRBJ2-1; the D gene is possibly TRBD2 (6 bases). The V and J ends lost 5 bases and 0 bases respectively, with 12 bases between them. The germline V gene has CDR1 SGHDT and CDR2 YYEEEE. The CDR3 spans 15 residues. CDR3 sequence: CASSLAVTSYNEQFF. DNA of the CDR3: TGTGCCAGCAGTTTAGCGGTTACCTCCTACAATGAGCAGTTCTTC.

This clonotype was counted between two and nine times. The chain recombines TRBV10-3 with TRBJ2-1, with D possibly TRBD2 on 6 matching bases. Germline V CDR1 and CDR2: ENHRY, SYGVKD. With 0 bases removed from V and 9 bases from J, the gap between germline ends came to 15 bases. The CDR3 loop spans 15 amino acids. The CDR3 DNA follows: TGTGCCATCAGTGAGTCGGTCACGGGAGTGTCTGAGCAGTTCTTC. Amino acid sequence: CAISESVTGVSEQFF.

This clonotype has ten or more counts. The chain has TRBV5-1 and TRBJ2-2, with a tentative D call TRBD1 (6 bases). The CDR3 loop spans 13 amino acids. V lost 3 bases to trimming and J lost 5 bases, with 8 bases between them. Germline lookup yields CDR1 SGHRS and CDR2 YFSETQ. The CDR3 here is CASSSGQTGELFF. The CDR3 coding sequence is TGCGCCAGCAGCTCAGGACAGACCGGGGAGCTGTTTTTT.

At least ten counts were recorded for this clonotype. The V call is TRBV5-1, the J call TRBJ2-1, with a tentative D call TRBD2 (6 bases). V lost 4 bases and J lost 6, with 14 bases in between. The CDR3 is 14 residues long. Germline CDR1 reads SGHRS; CDR2 reads YFSETQ. CDR3 loop: CASSLGTPSNEQFF. The CDR3 coding sequence is TGCGCCAGCAGCCTGGGGACTCCCTCCAATGAGCAGTTCTTC.

At least ten counts were recorded for this clonotype. The chain links TRBV5-1 to TRBJ1-4; D call uncertain. Trimming left V 0 bases short and J 2 bases short, with 11 bases between. The V gene's germline CDR1 is SGHRS and CDR2 YFSETQ. The CDR3 is made up of 16 amino acids. CDR3 nucleotide sequence: TGCGCCAGCAGCTTGGGTCAGTCGTATACTAATGAAAAACTGTTTTTT. This translates into CASSLGQSYTNEKLFF.

The sample holds a few counts of this clonotype. The rearrangement uses TRBV6-1 and TRBJ1-4, with D possibly matching TRBD1 (6 bases). CDR3 length: 13 amino acids. Germline CDR1 MNHNS, CDR2 SASEGT. V dropped 10 bases and J dropped 3 bases, with 12 bases sitting between them. The DNA for the CDR3 is TGTGCCACCGCAGGGGTGGCTAATGAAAAACTGTTTTTT. It translates to CATAGVANEKLFF.

The sample holds many counts of this clonotype. The chain employs TRBV27 and TRBJ1-1; D may be TRBD1 (5 bases). The CDR3 has 16 amino acids. Germline assignment: CDR1 MNHEY and CDR2 SMNVEV (reference sequence). With 6 bases removed from V and 0 bases from J, the gap between germline ends came to 17 bases. The CDR3 protein is CASRTSSGRLNTEAFF. In nucleotides, the CDR3 is TGTGCCAGCAGAACCTCTTCGGGACGGTTGAACACTGAAGCTTTCTTT.

This clonotype was counted ten times or more. This chain connects TRBV5-1 to TRBJ2-2, with TRBD2 identical over 7 bases. This CDR3 contains 16 residues. CDR1 and CDR2 from the germline V gene are SGHRS and YFSETQ. V was clipped by 4 bases and J by 3 bases; unmatched bases: 9. CDR3 nucleotide sequence: TGCGCCAGCAGCCCCTCCTGGGCGGGAGACACCGGGGAGCTGTTTTTT. Amino acids: CASSPSWAGDTGELFF.

Regarding this clonotype: This may come from a read error, since a much larger clone is one base off. CDR3 coding DNA: TGCAGCGTTGTTTCTAGGGCCGAGCAGTACTTC. This translates into CSVVSRAEQYF. The rearrangement uses TRBV29-1 and TRBJ2-7; D not resolved. Germline V gene data show CDR1 as SQVTM and CDR2 as ANQGSEA. CDR3 length: 11 amino acids. Trimming left V 4 bases short and J 6 bases short, with 10 bases between.

This clonotype was observed many times. This chain joins TRBV5-1 and TRBJ2-5; no firm D call. Germline loops: CDR1 SGHRS, CDR2 YFSETQ. Trimming shortened V by 1 base and J by 5 bases, and 12 bases separated the two germline ends. This CDR3 is 14 amino acids long. CDR3 residues: CASSLNGLAETQYF. CDR3 bases: TGCGCCAGCAGCTTGAACGGGTTGGCGGAGACCCAGTACTTC.

This clonotype showed up just a few times. This rearrangement joins TRBV3-1 to TRBJ1-4; D gene unclear. Trimming removed 4 bases from V and 2 bases from J, with 17 bases in between. This CDR3 has 17 amino acids. In germline, CDR1 is LGHDT, CDR2 YNNKEL (reference sequence). Here the CDR3 DNA reads TGTGCCAGCAGCCCAGGTTATTTGGGGAGGACTAATGAAAAACTGTTTTTT. It yields the protein CASSPGYLGRTNEKLFF.

This clonotype has a count of ten or more. The V and J genes are TRBV15 and TRBJ2-3; 9 positions match TRBD1. Losses at the gene ends were 5 bases for V and 1 base for J; bases not matched to a gene: 7. The CDR3 contains 16 residues. In germline, CDR1 is LNHNV, CDR2 YYDKDF (reference sequence). As DNA, the CDR3 is TGTGCCACCAGCGTTACAGGGGGCGCCGGCACAGATACGCAGTATTTT. This codes for CATSVTGGAGTDTQYF.

The chain couples TRBV21-1 to TRBJ1-1. TRBV21-1 corresponds to a pseudogene. The CDR3 extends over 15 amino acids. CDR3 residues: CASSKVEVMNTEAFF. The CDR3 DNA is TGTGCCAGCAGCAAAGTAGAGGTTATGAACACTGAAGCTTTCTTT.

This clonotype has just a few counts. The rearrangement joins TRBV27 to TRBJ1-6; unclear D gene. V was cut by 4 bases and J by 7 bases, with 11 bases left in between. Germline V gene data show CDR1 as MNHEY and CDR2 as SMNVEV (reference sequence). The CDR3 extends over 14 amino acids. The CDR3 DNA is TGTGCCAGCAGTTCCCTGGTGATAAATTCACCCCTCCACTTT. This codes for CASSSLVINSPLHF.